The clone carrying this TCR beta chain appeared a single time. Its antigen is still unknown. The CDR3 contains 15 residues. Germline loops: CDR1 SGHDT, CDR2 YYEEEE. Trimming stripped 6 bases from V and 0 bases from J, with 13 bases between. The source of the sample is a study of blood T cells in healthy people across ages. General study results and limits: Nothing was known about donor CMV status, and this possibly confounded expanded clonotype changes.

Primed by a sample-barcoded 5' primer and a J-beta primer mix, a second PCR proceeded for roughly 7 to 11 cycles. TCRdb fed the 5' RACE reads into MiXCR, producing one record per CDR3 protein. This table has hundreds of thousands of distinct CDR3 sequences, 58% appearing once. Investigators took ten milliliters of peripheral blood from every donor. The TCR sequence derives from a man aged 25 to 40 in good health. The genes are TRBV5-6 and TRBJ2-1; D is unresolved. The material sequenced was blood. The CDR3 DNA reads TGTGCCAGCACCTGGACGCAAATCTCCTACAATGAGCAGTTCTTC. It translates to CASTWTQISYNEQFF.